One T cell receptor (beta chain) is described in this entry. This sample is drawn from a study of CD8 T cells in Susac syndrome. From germline, CDR1 is LNHDA and CDR2 SQIVND (reference sequence). Trimming took 5 bases from V and 4 from J, leaving 21 bases between them. This CDR3 has 17 residues. RNA amounts of roughly 0.45 to 1 ug underwent reverse transcription with random hexamers. The amplification used immunoSEQ multiplex PCR on TCR beta CDR3; it spanned 54 Vbeta and 13 Jbeta. A single record per CDR3 protein comes from TCRdb applying MiXCR to the immunoSEQ multiplex PCR reads. The repertoire holds about 150,000 distinct CDR3 sequences, with approximately 95% as singletons.

The chain carries TRBV19 and TRBJ2-1; TRBD1 is a possible D gene (7 bases). This receptor was taken from a human donor with multiple sclerosis. Source material: CD4+ T cells from PBMCs. The CDR3 reads CASSVDRERAGYNEQFF. The CDR3 bases are TGTGCCAGTAGTGTTGACAGGGAACGGGCGGGATACAATGAGCAGTTCTTC.